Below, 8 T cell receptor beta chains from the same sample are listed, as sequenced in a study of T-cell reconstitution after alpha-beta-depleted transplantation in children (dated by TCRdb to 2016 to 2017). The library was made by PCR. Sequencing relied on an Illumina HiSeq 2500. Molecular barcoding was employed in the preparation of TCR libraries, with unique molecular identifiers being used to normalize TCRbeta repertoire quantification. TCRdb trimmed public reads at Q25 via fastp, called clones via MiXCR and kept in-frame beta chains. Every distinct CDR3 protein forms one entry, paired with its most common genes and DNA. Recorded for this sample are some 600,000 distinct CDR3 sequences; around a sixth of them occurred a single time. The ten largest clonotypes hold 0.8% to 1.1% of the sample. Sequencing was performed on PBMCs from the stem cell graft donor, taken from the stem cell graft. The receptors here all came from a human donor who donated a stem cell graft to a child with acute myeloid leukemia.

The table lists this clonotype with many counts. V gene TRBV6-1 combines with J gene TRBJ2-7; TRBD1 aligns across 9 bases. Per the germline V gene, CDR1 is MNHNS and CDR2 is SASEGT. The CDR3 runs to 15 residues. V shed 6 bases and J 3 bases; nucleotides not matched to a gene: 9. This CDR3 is CASSRTGTGIYEQYF. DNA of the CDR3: TGTGCCAGCAGCAGAACCGGGACAGGGATCTACGAGCAGTACTTC.

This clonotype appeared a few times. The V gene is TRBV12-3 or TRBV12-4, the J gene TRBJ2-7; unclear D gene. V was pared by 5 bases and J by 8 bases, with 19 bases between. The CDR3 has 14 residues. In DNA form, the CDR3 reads TGTGCCAGCAGTCGCGGTTCTCGAGTGGTAAAGCAGTACTTC. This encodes CASSRGSRVVKQYF.

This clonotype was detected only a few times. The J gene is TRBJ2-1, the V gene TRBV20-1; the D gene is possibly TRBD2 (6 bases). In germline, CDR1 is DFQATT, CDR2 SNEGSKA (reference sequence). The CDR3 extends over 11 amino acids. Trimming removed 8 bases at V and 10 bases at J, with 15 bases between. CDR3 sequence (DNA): TGCAGTCTCCGAGGTGGGGGGGAGCAGTTCTTC. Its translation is CSLRGGGEQFF.

The DNA of the CDR3 is TGTGCCAGCAGTTCAGACAGGGGGAACACTGAAGCTTTCTTT. Translated: CASSSDRGNTEAFF. The rearrangement joins TRBV7-9 to TRBJ1-1, with 8 bases fitting TRBD1. Germline V gives CDR1 SEHNR, CDR2 FQNEAQ (reference sequence). The CDR3 has 14 residues. Trimming removed 6 bases from V and 1 base from J; junction bases left unmatched: 4.

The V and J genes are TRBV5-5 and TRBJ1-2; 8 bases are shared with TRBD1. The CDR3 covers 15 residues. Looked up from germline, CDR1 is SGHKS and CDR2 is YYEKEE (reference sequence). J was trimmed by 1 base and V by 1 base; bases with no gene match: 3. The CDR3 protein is CASSLTDRVNYGYTF. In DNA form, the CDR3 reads TGTGCCAGCAGCTTGACGGACAGGGTTAACTATGGCTACACCTTC.

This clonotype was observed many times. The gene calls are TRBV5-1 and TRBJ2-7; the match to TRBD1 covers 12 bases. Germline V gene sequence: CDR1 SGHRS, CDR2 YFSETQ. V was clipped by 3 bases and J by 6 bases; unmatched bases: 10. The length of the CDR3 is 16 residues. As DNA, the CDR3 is TGCGCCAGCAGCTCTCTAAACCGGGACAGGGGGCGCGAGCAGTACTTC. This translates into CASSSLNRDRGREQYF.

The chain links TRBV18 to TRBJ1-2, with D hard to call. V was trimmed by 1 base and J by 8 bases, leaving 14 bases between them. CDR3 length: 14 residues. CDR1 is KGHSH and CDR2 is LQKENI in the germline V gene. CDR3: CASSPQTELVGYTF. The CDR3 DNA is TGTGCCAGCTCACCACAGACCGAGTTAGTCGGCTACACCTTC.

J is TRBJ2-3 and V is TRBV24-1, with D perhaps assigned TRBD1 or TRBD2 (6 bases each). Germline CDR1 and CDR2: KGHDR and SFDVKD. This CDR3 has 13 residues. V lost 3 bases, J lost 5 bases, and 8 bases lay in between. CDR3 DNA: TGTGCCACCAGTGATGGGGGGCGAGATACGCAGTATTTT. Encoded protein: CATSDGGRDTQYF.